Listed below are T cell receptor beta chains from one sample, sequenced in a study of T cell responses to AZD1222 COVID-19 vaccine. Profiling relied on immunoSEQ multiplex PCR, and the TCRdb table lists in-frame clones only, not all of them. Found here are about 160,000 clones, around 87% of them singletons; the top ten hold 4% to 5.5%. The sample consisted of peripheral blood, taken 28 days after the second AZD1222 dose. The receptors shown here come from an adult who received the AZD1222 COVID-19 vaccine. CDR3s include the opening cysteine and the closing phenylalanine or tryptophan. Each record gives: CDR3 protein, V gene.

CDR3: CASSPRGNGANVLTF
V: TRBV9

CDR3: CAWSGRIGSPLHF
V: TRBV30

CDR3: CASSPKRGLEGYTF
V: TRBV2

CDR3: CASIRYAAYEQYF
V: TRBV5-8

CDR3: CASSFQGVDEKLFF
V: TRBV5-4

CDR3: CASSLGTGNYGYTF
V: TRBV27

CDR3: CASSSFRGSTDTQYF
V: TRBV27

CDR3: CASREETGIKSYGYTF
V: TRBV6-1

CDR3: CASSSGFGLTHGELFF
V: TRBV5-6

CDR3: CASSTGEFYEQYF
V: TRBV6-2/TRBV6-3

CDR3: CASSQRRQGNDGYTF
V: TRBV3-1/TRBV3-2

CDR3: CASSSLAGGPNEQFF
V: TRBV7-9

CDR3: CASSFGGEWYEQYF
V: TRBV5-1

CDR3: CASSQGPLSYEQYF
V: TRBV14

CDR3: CASSQVEEEAFF
V: TRBV4-2

CDR3: CASSRDVNSPLHF
V: TRBV5-1

CDR3: CASSAAGELFF
V: TRBV2

CDR3: CASSLLAGHEQFF
V: TRBV11-2

CDR3: CAWSDPRGHEEEKLFF
V: TRBV30

CDR3: CASRRQTTDTQYF
V: TRBV6-5

CDR3: CASSSRGPYNEQFF
V: TRBV13

CDR3: CASSRLDPSNEQFF
V: TRBV10-1

CDR3: CASSPEGGIRAQYF
V: TRBV5-1

CDR3: CASSFPPQGFYGYTF
V: TRBV5-4

CDR3: CASSGRGRNDNLPQHF
V: TRBV6-2/TRBV6-3

CDR3: CASSVDLGFTEAFF
V: TRBV9

CDR3: CSPVGINTEAFF
V: TRBV29-1

CDR3: CATRGDNYEQYF
V: TRBV6-5

CDR3: CASSLTTDTAGYTF
V: TRBV11-1

CDR3: CASSLPGGPGTGELFF
V: TRBV5-1

CDR3: CASSIRGRISEKLFF
V: TRBV19

CDR3: CASSQGHGNTIYF
V: TRBV3-1/TRBV3-2

CDR3: CASSSAGRTRDGYTF
V: TRBV7-9

CDR3: CASSPGLSEAFF
V: TRBV7-8

CDR3: CASREQYMNTEAFF
V: TRBV2

CDR3: CASSHPPGAGGANVLTF
V: TRBV3-1/TRBV3-2

CDR3: CSARGEREAFF
V: TRBV20-1

CDR3: CASSAGTAYGYTF
V: TRBV5-4

CDR3: CASSPRNSRTDTQYF
V: TRBV10-1

CDR3: CASSLEQQERETQYF
V: TRBV5-6

CDR3: CASSPSGVAEKYF
V: TRBV3-1/TRBV3-2